The present TCR beta chain was sequenced within a study of blood T cell repertoires in COVID-19 (dated by TCRdb to the early 2020s). Concerning the study at large: Collaborator samples came from the United States, Italy and Spain and covered acute and convalescent phases of COVID-19. The prospective study material was composed of cDNA or gDNA derived from T cells, B-cell-depleted T cells, or PBMCs. Subjects who had been exposed to COVID-19, were actively infected with it, or had recovered from it provided the deeply sampled blood TCRbeta repertoires that made up the dataset. The repertoires were released in a freely available public database meant as a resource for research on the immune response to SARS-CoV-2. The samples were drawn from two sources: the first 160 participants of the ongoing ImmuneRACE study, and 1,254 subjects contributed by 6 global collaborators. The sample metadata nearly always contained a de-identified subject ID, COVID-19 status, age in years and sex. HLA class I and class II types, where available, came from metadata supplied by the sample provider rather than from assay-based typing.

TCRbeta CDR3 regions were amplified from genomic DNA using the immunoSEQ Assay, a bias-controlled multiplex PCR. The source study handled its data this way. Nucleated cell counts per sample were estimated from amplification of reference gene primers within the assay. To quantify the absolute abundance of each unique TCRbeta CDR3 rearrangement, sequence reads were collapsed and filtered. Productive Simpson clonality was computed per sample as the square root of Simpson's diversity index over productive rearrangements. In TCRdb, the immuneACCESS table is reduced to in-frame sequences with V and J assigned. These tables do not hold every clone; where another copy was compared, an unresolved V gene accounts for under half, and the others remain unexplained. The D gene and trimming were derived from the DNA, and the V and J assignments and clone size from that table. In this sample the table shows roughly 360,000 clones, more than 75% of which occur a single time. The ten most abundant clones make up about 1% of the sample.

Note on this clone: Its specific antigen is unknown. Per-base quality was not reported, and no clone a single base away is much larger than it.

Each collaborating institution followed its own protocols to collect whole blood in K2EDTA tubes. Collaborator samples were shipped for TCRbeta analysis as frozen whole blood, isolated PBMCs, or DNA extracted from either sample type. The V end loses 5 bases and the J end loses 0 bases, and a stretch of 14 bases separates them. Sequences SGHTA (CDR1) and FQGNSA (CDR2) are obtained from the germline V gene. From the cysteine up to the phenylalanine, the CDR3 has a length of 16 residues. Left in the record is the CDR3 DNA by itself, 48 bases read in frame from the first base. The research as a whole found: How much clinical and demographic metadata was included differed by source and by participant, and the metadata was provided uncurated.

The sequenced sample consisted of peripheral blood. The source of this sequence is a human donor with acute or convalescent COVID-19. The donor label of this sample is uncertain. The chain is assembled from TRBV7-2 and TRBJ1-3, with the D gene too uncertain to name. The DNA is TGTGCCAGCAGCAATCCCGTCGGGTACTCTGGAAACACCATATATTTT. This gives the protein CASSNPVGYSGNTIYF.